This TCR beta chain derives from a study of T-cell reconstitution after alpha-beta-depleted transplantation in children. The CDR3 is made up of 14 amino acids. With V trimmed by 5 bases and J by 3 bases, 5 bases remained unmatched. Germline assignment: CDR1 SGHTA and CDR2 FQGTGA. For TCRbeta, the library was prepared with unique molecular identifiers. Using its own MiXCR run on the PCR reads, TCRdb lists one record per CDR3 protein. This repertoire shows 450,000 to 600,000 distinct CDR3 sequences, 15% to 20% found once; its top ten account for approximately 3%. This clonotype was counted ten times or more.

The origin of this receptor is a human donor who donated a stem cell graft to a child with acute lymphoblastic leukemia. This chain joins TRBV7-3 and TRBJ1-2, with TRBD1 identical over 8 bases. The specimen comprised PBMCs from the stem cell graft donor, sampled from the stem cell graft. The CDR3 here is CASSPGQGDYGYTF. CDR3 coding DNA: TGTGCCAGCAGCCCTGGACAGGGAGACTATGGCTACACCTTC.